The rows below give T cell receptor beta chains drawn from one sample of a study of T-cell reconstitution after alpha-beta-depleted transplantation in children. TCRdb itself ran the PCR reads through MiXCR, one entry per CDR3 protein. The data contain some 220,000 distinct CDR3 sequences, roughly a tenth of them seen just once; the ten biggest clones take up 5.5% to 8%. The source was PBMCs from the stem cell graft donor, collected from the stem cell graft. Receptors originate from a human donor who donated a stem cell graft to a child with acute lymphoblastic leukemia. The CDR3 runs from the conserved cysteine through the conserved F or W. A D gene is named only where the DNA matches it firmly. Size values are once, few and many counts, or a class for expanded clones, and some rows have none.

j_call	clone_size	v_call	cdr3_length	d_call	cdr3_aa	cdr3_nt
TRBJ2-7	-	TRBV6-1	13	-	CASSAVGVYEQYF	TGTGCCAGCAGCGCCGTGGGGGTGTACGAGCAGTACTTC
TRBJ1-1	-	TRBV6-1	15	-	CASSESQGMNTEAFF	TGTGCCAGCAGCGAATCTCAGGGAATGAACACTGAAGCTTTCTTT
TRBJ2-5	-	TRBV7-9	14	TRBD2	CASSPGAGGETQYF	TGTGCCAGCAGCCCTGGTGCGGGAGGAGAGACCCAGTACTTC
TRBJ2-3	many	TRBV6-1	19	TRBD2	CASSRALSGGSPSTDTQYF	TGTGCCAGCAGTAGGGCCCTTAGCGGGGGAAGCCCCAGCACAGATACGCAGTATTTT
TRBJ1-6	-	TRBV10-3	14	-	CAISRGGYNSPLHF	TGTGCCATCTCACGCGGAGGGTATAATTCACCCCTCCACTTT
TRBJ1-5	-	TRBV19	14	TRBD1	CASSIGGGRQPQHF	TGTGCCAGTAGTATCGGAGGGGGCCGACAGCCCCAGCATTTT
TRBJ2-1	many	TRBV5-1	15	TRBD2	CASSLKLAGGNEQFF	TGCGCCAGCAGCCTCAAACTAGCGGGGGGAAATGAGCAGTTCTTC
TRBJ2-3	few	TRBV5-1	14	-	CASSLVGATDTQYF	TGCGCCAGCAGCTTGGTTGGCGCCACAGATACGCAGTATTTT
TRBJ1-2	few	TRBV6-4	14	TRBD1	CASRTDRAEGGYTF	TGTGCCAGCAGAACCGACAGGGCAGAGGGTGGCTACACCTTC
TRBJ1-1	few	TRBV6-4	19	TRBD1	CASSDPTARWTGTDTEAFF	TGTGCCAGCAGTGACCCAACAGCCCGCTGGACAGGAACCGACACTGAAGCTTTCTTT
TRBJ2-1	many	TRBV5-1	12	-	CASSGQYNEQFF	TGCGCCAGCAGCGGCCAATACAATGAGCAGTTCTTC
TRBJ1-2	few	TRBV2	16	-	CASRTEDADILYGYTF	TGTGCCAGCAGGACTGAAGATGCAGACATACTCTATGGCTACACCTTC
TRBJ2-1	-	TRBV6-1	14	TRBD1	CASQGQSSYNEQFF	TGTGCCAGCCAGGGACAGAGCTCCTACAATGAGCAGTTCTTC
TRBJ2-5	many	TRBV20-1	10	-	CSADIETQYF	TGCAGTGCCGATATCGAGACCCAGTACTTC
TRBJ2-5	many	TRBV21-1	13	-	CASSASLQETQYF	TGTGCCAGCAGCGCATCCTTGCAGGAGACCCAGTACTTC
TRBJ2-6	few	TRBV7-2	20	TRBD1	CASSLATDRPRRSGANVLTF	TGTGCCAGCAGCTTAGCCACGGACAGGCCCCGACGCTCTGGGGCCAACGTCCTGACTTTC
TRBJ2-1	-	TRBV18	13	-	CASSRLVRDEQFF	TGTGCCAGCTCAAGACTAGTTCGGGATGAGCAGTTCTTC
TRBJ2-5	many	TRBV5-6	15	-	CASSLSWTKQETQYF	TGTGCCAGCAGCTTGTCGTGGACGAAACAAGAGACCCAGTACTTC